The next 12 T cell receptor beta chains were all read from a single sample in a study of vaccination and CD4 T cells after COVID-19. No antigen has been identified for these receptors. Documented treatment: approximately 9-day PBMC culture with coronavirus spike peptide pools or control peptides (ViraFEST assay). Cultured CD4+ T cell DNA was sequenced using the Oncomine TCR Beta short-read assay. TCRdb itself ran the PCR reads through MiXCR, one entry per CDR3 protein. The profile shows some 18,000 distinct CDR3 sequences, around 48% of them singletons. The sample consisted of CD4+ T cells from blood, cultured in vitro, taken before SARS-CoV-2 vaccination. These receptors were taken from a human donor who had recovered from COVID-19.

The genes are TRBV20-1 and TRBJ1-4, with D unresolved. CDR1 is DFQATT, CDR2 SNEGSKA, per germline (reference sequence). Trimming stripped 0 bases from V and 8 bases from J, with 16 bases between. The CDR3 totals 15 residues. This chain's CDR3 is CSARDPTLRGEKLFF. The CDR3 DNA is TGCAGTGCTAGAGATCCCACACTTAGAGGCGAAAAACTGTTTTTT.

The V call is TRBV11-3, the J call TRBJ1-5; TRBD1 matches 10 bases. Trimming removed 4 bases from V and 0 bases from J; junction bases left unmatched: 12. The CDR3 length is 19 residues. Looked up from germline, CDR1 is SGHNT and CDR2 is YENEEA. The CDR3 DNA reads TGTGCCAGCAGCTCGAGACAGGGGGCTGAACCGTATAGCAATCAGCCCCAGCATTTT. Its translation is CASSSRQGAEPYSNQPQHF.

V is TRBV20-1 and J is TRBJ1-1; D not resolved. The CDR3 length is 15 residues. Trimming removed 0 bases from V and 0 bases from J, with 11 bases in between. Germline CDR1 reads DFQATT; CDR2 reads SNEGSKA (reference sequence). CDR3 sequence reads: CSARDTRGVNTEAFF. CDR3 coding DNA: TGCAGTGCTAGAGATACGAGAGGCGTGAACACTGAAGCTTTCTTT.

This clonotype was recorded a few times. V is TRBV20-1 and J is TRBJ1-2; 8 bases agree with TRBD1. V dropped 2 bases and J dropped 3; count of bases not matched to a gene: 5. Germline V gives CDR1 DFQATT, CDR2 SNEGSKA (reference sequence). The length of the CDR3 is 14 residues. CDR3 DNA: TGCAGTGCTAGACCACAGGGGGAGGACTATGGCTACACCTTC. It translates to CSARPQGEDYGYTF.

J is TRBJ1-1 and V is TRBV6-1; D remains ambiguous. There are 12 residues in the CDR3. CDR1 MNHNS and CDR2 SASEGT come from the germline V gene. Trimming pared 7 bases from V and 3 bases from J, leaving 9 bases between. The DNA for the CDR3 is TGTGCCAGCATTGACGGATACACTGAAGCTTTCTTT. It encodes CASIDGYTEAFF.

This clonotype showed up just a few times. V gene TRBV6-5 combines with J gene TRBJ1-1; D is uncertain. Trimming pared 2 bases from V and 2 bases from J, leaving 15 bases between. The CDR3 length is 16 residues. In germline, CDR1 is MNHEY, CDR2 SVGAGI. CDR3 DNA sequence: TGTGCCAGCAGTTACGTGGCATTTGGGAGTAACACTGAAGCTTTCTTT. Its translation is CASSYVAFGSNTEAFF.

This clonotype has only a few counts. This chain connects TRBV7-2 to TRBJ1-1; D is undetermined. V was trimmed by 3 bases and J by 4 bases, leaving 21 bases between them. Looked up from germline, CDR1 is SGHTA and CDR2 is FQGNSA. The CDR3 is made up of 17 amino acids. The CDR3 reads CASSFQTIRVSGTEAFF. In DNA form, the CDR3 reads TGTGCCAGCAGCTTCCAGACAATAAGGGTGAGTGGCACTGAAGCTTTCTTT.

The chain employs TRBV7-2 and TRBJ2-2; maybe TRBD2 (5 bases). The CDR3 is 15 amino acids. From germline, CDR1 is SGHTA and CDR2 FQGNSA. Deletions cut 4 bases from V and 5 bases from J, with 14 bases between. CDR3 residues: CASSYGLPGTGELFF. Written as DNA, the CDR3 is TGTGCCAGCAGCTACGGACTCCCGGGGACCGGGGAGCTGTTTTTT.

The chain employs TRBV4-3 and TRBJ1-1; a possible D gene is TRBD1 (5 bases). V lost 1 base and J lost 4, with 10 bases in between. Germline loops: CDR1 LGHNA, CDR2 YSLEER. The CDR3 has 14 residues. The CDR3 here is CASSQAWGVTEAFF. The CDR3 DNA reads TGCGCCAGCAGCCAAGCCTGGGGGGTCACTGAAGCTTTCTTT.

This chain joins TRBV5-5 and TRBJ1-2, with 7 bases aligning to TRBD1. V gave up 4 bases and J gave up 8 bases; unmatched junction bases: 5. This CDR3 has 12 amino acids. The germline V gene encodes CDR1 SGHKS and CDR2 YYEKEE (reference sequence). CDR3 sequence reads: CASSRDSLGYTF. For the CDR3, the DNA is TGTGCCAGCAGCCGGGACAGCCTGGGCTACACCTTC.

CDR3 nucleotides: TGTGCCAGCAGCCGGGCGGCCTCCTACGAGCAGTACTTC. Amino acid sequence: CASSRAASYEQYF. This sequence joins TRBV11-3 and TRBJ2-7; D is undetermined. Germline CDR1 and CDR2: SGHNT and YENEEA. Trimming took 5 bases from V and 0 from J, leaving 8 bases between them. This CDR3 is built from 13 residues.

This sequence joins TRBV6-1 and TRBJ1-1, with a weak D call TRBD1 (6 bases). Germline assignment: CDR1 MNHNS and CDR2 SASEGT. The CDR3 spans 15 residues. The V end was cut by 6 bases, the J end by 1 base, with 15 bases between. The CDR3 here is CASRHRVQGNTEAFF. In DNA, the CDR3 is TGTGCCAGCAGGCACAGGGTGCAGGGGAACACTGAAGCTTTCTTT.